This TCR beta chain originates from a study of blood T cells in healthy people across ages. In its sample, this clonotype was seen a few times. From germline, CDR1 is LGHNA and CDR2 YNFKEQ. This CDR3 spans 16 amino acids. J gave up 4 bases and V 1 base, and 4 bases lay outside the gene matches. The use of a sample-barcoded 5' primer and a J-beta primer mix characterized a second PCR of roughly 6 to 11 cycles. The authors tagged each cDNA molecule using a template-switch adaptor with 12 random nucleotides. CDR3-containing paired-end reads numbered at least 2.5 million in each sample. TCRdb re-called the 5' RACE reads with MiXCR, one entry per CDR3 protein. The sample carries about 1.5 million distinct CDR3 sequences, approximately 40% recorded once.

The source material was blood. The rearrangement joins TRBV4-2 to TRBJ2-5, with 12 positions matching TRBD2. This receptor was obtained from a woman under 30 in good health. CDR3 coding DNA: TGTGCCAGCAGCCAAGCTAGCGGGGGGGGCGTAGAGACCCAGTACTTC. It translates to CASSQASGGGVETQYF.